Listed here are 23 T cell receptor beta chains from one sample, sequenced in a study of cytotoxic CD8 clonotypes in ibrutinib-treated CLL. Clones were read by immunoSEQ multiplex PCR, and TCRdb kept only the in-frame ones, dropping some. The sample contains about 40,000 clones, roughly 70% of which appear only once. Here the sequenced sample was PBMCs, taken at disease progression, from a patient treated with ibrutinib. These receptors were obtained from a human donor with chronic lymphocytic leukemia.

The chain is built from TRBV5-1 and TRBJ1-6, with D possibly being TRBD1 (5 bases). The CDR3 sequence is 14 residues long. The V gene's germline CDR1 is SGHRS and CDR2 YFSETQ. Trimming shortened V by 0 bases and J by 14 bases, and 15 bases separated the two germline ends. CDR3 residues: CASSLAVDNLSLHF. As DNA, the CDR3 is TGCGCCAGCAGCTTGGCGGTGGACAATTTGTCCCTCCACTTT.

The genes are TRBV11-2 and TRBJ2-5; 9 nucleotides agree with TRBD2. The germline V gene has CDR1 SGHAT and CDR2 FQNNGV. J was trimmed by 2 bases and V by 0 bases; bases with no gene match: 7. CDR3 length: 17 residues. CDR3 sequence reads: CASSLDSQAGGQETQYF. CDR3 DNA sequence: TGTGCCAGCAGCTTAGATTCGCAAGCGGGAGGTCAAGAGACCCAGTACTTC.

The rearrangement uses TRBV5-1 and TRBJ2-1; 14 positions agree with TRBD2. Looked up from germline, CDR1 is SGHRS and CDR2 is YFSETQ. The CDR3 is made up of 16 amino acids. Losses at the gene ends were 4 bases for V and 12 bases for J; bases not matched to a gene: 12. The CDR3 bases are TGCGCCAGCAGCCCGCCGGGACTAGCGGGAGAGGTGATGCAGTTCTTC. Amino acid sequence: CASSPPGLAGEVMQFF.

The chain carries TRBV6-4 and TRBJ2-1, with 11 bases fitting TRBD2. Germline V gene data show CDR1 as MRHNA and CDR2 as SNTAGT. The CDR3 has 15 residues. V was clipped by 0 bases and J by 6 bases; unmatched bases: 1. The CDR3 protein is CASSDSSGGANEQFF. Written as DNA, the CDR3 is TGTGCCAGCAGTGACTCTAGCGGGGGGGCCAATGAGCAGTTCTTC.

This chain joins TRBV27 and TRBJ2-6; TRBD1 matches at 8 bases. Germline assignment: CDR1 MNHEY and CDR2 SMNVEV (reference sequence). CDR3 length equals 18 residues. The trim removed 6 bases at V and 3 bases at J, leaving 13 bases unmatched. The CDR3 here is CASRKDRGLAYGANVLTF. CDR3 coding DNA: TGTGCCAGCAGAAAAGACAGGGGTTTAGCGTATGGGGCCAACGTCCTGACTTTC.

This clone occurred a few times. This rearrangement joins TRBV4-1 to TRBJ2-4, with unresolved D. Per the germline V gene, CDR1 is MGHRA and CDR2 is YSYEKL. CDR3 length: 14 amino acids. The germline V and J ends were trimmed by 1 base and 6 bases, with 10 bases remaining between them. CDR3 sequence (DNA): TGCGCCAGCAGCCAAGGGGCGGTCGGAAACATTCAGTACTTC. This encodes CASSQGAVGNIQYF.

The chain is built from TRBV5-1 and TRBJ2-4; TRBD1 matches at 8 bases. V lost 0 bases and J lost 6; bases outside the gene matches: 5. The CDR3 spans 15 residues. In germline, CDR1 is SGHRS, CDR2 YFSETQ. CDR3 coding DNA: TGCGCCAGCAGCTTGGACCAGGGGGCTTTAAACATTCAGTACTTC. Encoded protein: CASSLDQGALNIQYF.

This clone has just a few counts. The chain has TRBV14 and TRBJ2-6; D might be TRBD1 (5 bases). The CDR3 totals 16 residues. Between the trimmed V and J ends, which lost 3 bases and 2 bases, there was a span of 11 bases. Germline V lookup: CDR1 SGHDN, CDR2 FVKESK. The CDR3 sequence is CASSHLFRAGANVLTF. For the CDR3, the DNA is TGTGCCAGCAGCCACCTCTTCAGGGCTGGGGCCAACGTCCTGACTTTC.

The chain couples TRBV29-1 to TRBJ2-1; 9 nucleotides match TRBD1. Germline V gene sequence: CDR1 SQVTM, CDR2 ANQGSEA. Trimming at V came to 8 bases and at J to 2 bases, leaving 10 bases not matched to a gene. The CDR3 runs 15 residues. CDR3 amino acids: CSIEPWTGAYNEQFF. DNA for the CDR3: TGCAGCATAGAGCCCTGGACAGGGGCCTACAATGAGCAGTTCTTC.

This chain joins TRBV6-1 and TRBJ2-5; the D gene could be TRBD1 or TRBD2 (5 bases each). Trimming stripped 5 bases from V and 4 bases from J, with 17 bases between. CDR3 length: 15 residues. Germline assignment: CDR1 MNHNS and CDR2 SASEGT. CDR3 coding DNA: TGTGCCAGCAGTACGGGACCCAGGGCCAGAGAGACCCAGTACTTC. This translates into CASSTGPRARETQYF.

The chain couples TRBV5-1 to TRBJ2-5; D not certain. V was cut by 4 bases and J by 2 bases, with 18 bases left in between. CDR1 is SGHRS, CDR2 YFSETQ, per germline. CDR3 length: 16 residues. CDR3 in DNA: TGCGCCAGCAGCGTACATCCGGGCCGGCTTCAAGAGACCCAGTACTTC. Encoded protein: CASSVHPGRLQETQYF. The whole variable domain, filled in from reference TRBV5-1 and TRBJ2-5, reads KAGVTQTPRYLIKTRGQQVTLSCSPISGHRSVSWYQQTPGQGLQFLFEYFSETQRNKGNFPGRFSGRQFSNSRSEMNVSTLELGDSALYLCASSVHPGRLQETQYFGPGTRLLVL.

The V gene is TRBV5-1, the J gene TRBJ1-4; 7 positions agree with TRBD1. This CDR3 comprises 15 residues. CDR1 and CDR2 (germline): SGHRS, YFSETQ. Germline trimming cut 4 bases from V and 3 bases from J; bases unmatched to any gene: 6. CDR3 coding DNA: TGCGCCAGCAGCGGAACCGGGACAGCTAATGAAAAACTGTTTTTT. It yields the protein CASSGTGTANEKLFF.

This sequence joins TRBV21-1 and TRBJ1-5. TRBV21-1 is tagged as a pseudogene. This CDR3 is 15 amino acids long. The DNA of the CDR3 is TGTGCCAGCAGCAAAGTTTGGAGGTTTAGTCAGCCCCAGCATTTT. Translated: CASSKVWRFSQPQHF.

The rearrangement joins TRBV7-9 to TRBJ2-1; 10 nucleotides line up with TRBD2. The CDR3 length is 14 residues. Trimming took 7 bases from V and 5 from J; bases not matched to a gene: 5. Germline CDR1 SEHNR, CDR2 FQNEAQ (reference sequence). CDR3 DNA sequence: TGTGCCAGCATCATAGGACTAGCGGACAATGAGCAGTTCTTC. Its protein product is CASIIGLADNEQFF.

V and J are TRBV10-2 and TRBJ1-1; no reliable D call. V shed 2 bases and J shed 1 base, with 5 bases lying between them. The CDR3 has 13 residues. CDR1 WSHSY and CDR2 SAAADI come from the germline V gene. CDR3 nucleotides: TGCGCCAGCAGTGAGGACAAGAACACTGAAGCTTTCTTT. Translation gives CASSEDKNTEAFF.

The J gene is TRBJ2-3, the V gene TRBV27; 10 bases line up with TRBD1. Germline CDR1 MNHEY, CDR2 SMNVEV (reference sequence). The CDR3 is made up of 18 amino acids. V lost 8 bases, J lost 1 base, and 15 bases stayed unmatched. Written as DNA, the CDR3 is TGTGCCAGCCTTAGGCCAGACAGGGGGCTAAGGGGCACAGATACGCAGTATTTT. Its translation is CASLRPDRGLRGTDTQYF.

The CDR3 loop reads CATQAQPQGEAFF. The DNA of the CDR3 is TGCGCCACCCAGGCCCAACCTCAGGGTGAAGCTTTCTTT. The chain combines TRBV5-1 with TRBJ1-1; maybe TRBD1 (5 bases). Germline V CDR1 and CDR2: SGHRS, YFSETQ. CDR3 length equals 13 residues. The V end was cut by 9 bases, the J end by 7 bases, with 19 bases between.

The genes are TRBV18 and TRBJ1-2; D gene uncertain. The CDR3 spans 14 residues. CDR1 is KGHSH and CDR2 is LQKENI in the germline V gene. Trimming stripped 2 bases from V and 2 bases from J, with 9 bases between. CDR3 nucleotide sequence: TGTGCCAGCTCACCAAAGGAGGGAAACTATGGCTACACCTTC. This gives the protein CASSPKEGNYGYTF.

The V call is TRBV5-1, the J call TRBJ2-7, with D unclear. Trimming pared 4 bases from V and 7 bases from J, leaving 15 bases between. Germline lookup yields CDR1 SGHRS and CDR2 YFSETQ. The CDR3 is 13 amino acids. The CDR3 is CASSADLLREQYF. CDR3 coding DNA: TGCGCCAGCAGCGCCGACCTACTACGGGAGCAGTACTTC.

V is TRBV5-1 and J is TRBJ1-2; 10 bases line up with TRBD1. Germline V gives CDR1 SGHRS, CDR2 YFSETQ. Trimming removed 3 bases from V and 5 bases from J; junction bases left unmatched: 4. This CDR3 region has 14 residues. The CDR3 DNA sequence: TGCGCCAGCAGCTCGCTGGGACAGGGGTATGGCTACACCTTC. Encoded protein: CASSSLGQGYGYTF.

In its sample, this clone was seen once. The genes are TRBV7-9 and TRBJ2-1, with D possibly being TRBD2 (6 bases). The CDR3 loop spans 14 amino acids. The germline V gene encodes CDR1 SEHNR and CDR2 FQNEAQ (reference sequence). Trimming took 4 bases from V and 4 from J, leaving 11 bases between them. CDR3 sequence (DNA): TGTGCCAGCAGCTCGATTGGACTATACAATGAGCAGTTCTTC. Protein product: CASSSIGLYNEQFF.

The gene calls are TRBV19 and TRBJ2-3; 12 bases agree with TRBD2. Germline V gene sequence: CDR1 LNHDA, CDR2 SQIVND (reference sequence). Trimming removed 1 base from V and 5 bases from J; junction bases left unmatched: 13. CDR3 length: 19 residues. CDR3 sequence: CASSIGLAGGSPFRDTQYF. The CDR3 DNA is TGTGCCAGTAGTATAGGGCTAGCGGGGGGGTCCCCGTTTAGAGATACGCAGTATTTT.

The rearrangement uses TRBV4-2 and TRBJ2-5, with 7 bases fitting TRBD2. V lost 0 bases, J lost 2 bases, and 6 bases stayed unmatched. Germline V gene data show CDR1 as LGHNA and CDR2 as YNFKEQ. The CDR3 covers 16 residues. CDR3 sequence: CASSQDAASGQETQYF. DNA for the CDR3: TGTGCCAGCAGCCAAGATGCGGCTAGCGGACAAGAGACCCAGTACTTC.